The 30 T cell receptor beta chains below all came from one sample that was sequenced in a study of T-cell memory formation after mild COVID-19. One entry per CDR3 protein, called by TCRdb with MiXCR from the 5' RACE reads. This sample yields about half a million distinct CDR3 sequences, of which about 20% are seen a single time; around 12% belongs to the top ten. Material: PBMCs or a T cell subset sorted from them (not recorded which). The origin of the receptors is an adult woman who had mild COVID-19 (a few samples of this study predate the infection). Cell type and time point are not known.

This rearrangement joins TRBV6-5 to TRBJ1-2; D might be TRBD1 (5 bases). Trimming removed 3 bases at V and 4 bases at J, with 24 bases between. Germline CDR1 reads MNHEY; CDR2 reads SVGAGI. This CDR3 has 18 amino acids. Here the CDR3 reads CASSYSFFSGRGSYGYTF. As DNA, the CDR3 is TGTGCCAGCAGTTATTCGTTTTTTTCGGGACGGGGTAGCTATGGCTACACCTTC.

The chain is built from TRBV10-3 and TRBJ1-5, with D possibly matching TRBD1 (5 bases). This CDR3 spans 14 amino acids. CDR1 and CDR2 from the germline V gene are ENHRY and SYGVKD. Trimming pared 3 bases from V and 6 bases from J, leaving 12 bases between. Here the CDR3 DNA reads TGTGCCATCAGTGATCAGGGATTACTTCAGCCCCAGCATTTT. Amino acids: CAISDQGLLQPQHF.

The chain links TRBV10-3 to TRBJ1-1; no reliable D call. CDR1 and CDR2 from the germline V gene are ENHRY and SYGVKD. The CDR3 loop spans 13 amino acids. Trimming stripped 10 bases from V and 2 bases from J, with 14 bases between. CDR3: CATSGTPNTEAFF. CDR3 sequence (DNA): TGTGCCACCTCCGGCACTCCAAACACTGAAGCTTTCTTT.

This clonotype was counted a single time. One end of the junction does not line up with germline, which may come from a read error. The chain combines TRBV4-1 with TRBJ2-1; 13 bases match TRBD2. Germline V gives CDR1 MGHRA, CDR2 YSYEKL. The CDR3 has 15 amino acids. CDR3 nucleotide sequence: TGCGCCAGCAGCCCCATGACTAGCGGGGGGCCCCCGAGGGTCTTC. It specifies CASSPMTSGGPPRVF.

J is TRBJ2-7 and V is TRBV24-1; a possible D gene is TRBD1 (7 bases). V gave up 11 bases and J gave up 5 bases, with 18 bases separating them. The germline V gene has CDR1 KGHDR and CDR2 SFDVKD. This CDR3 comprises 13 residues. DNA of the CDR3: TGTGCCATACAGGGGCCGGGGGAAGACGAGCAGTACTTC. The encoded protein is CAIQGPGEDEQYF.

This sequence joins TRBV25-1 and TRBJ2-1; 11 bases match TRBD2. The junction had 14 bases not matched to a gene; V was cut back by 10 bases and J by 0 bases. This CDR3 contains 18 residues. In germline, CDR1 is MGHDK, CDR2 SYGVNS. The CDR3 reads CATTGGSGRDSSYNEQFF. The CDR3 DNA reads as TGTGCCACCACGGGGGGTAGCGGGAGGGATTCCTCCTACAATGAGCAGTTCTTC.

This chain connects TRBV20-1 to TRBJ1-6; no reliable D call. The germline V and J ends were trimmed by 0 bases and 18 bases, with 21 bases remaining between them. Germline V lookup: CDR1 DFQATT, CDR2 SNEGSKA (reference sequence). The CDR3 totals 14 residues. CDR3 in DNA: TGCAGTGCTAGAGACAAAATCGCGACCTCGGCACACCACTTT. Protein product: CSARDKIATSAHHF.

This clonotype was detected ten times or more. The chain carries TRBV5-1 and TRBJ2-7; 9 bases align to TRBD1. Germline lookup yields CDR1 SGHRS and CDR2 YFSETQ. The CDR3 length is 14 residues. J gave up 1 base and V 5 bases, and 4 bases lay outside the gene matches. DNA for the CDR3: TGCGCCAGCAGAGGACAGGGGAATTCCTACGAGCAGTACTTC. Translation: CASRGQGNSYEQYF.

The chain has TRBV7-9 and TRBJ1-5; 7 bases are a match to TRBD1. CDR3 length: 15 residues. V was pared by 4 bases and J by 0 bases, with 3 bases of the junction left unmatched. Per the germline V gene, CDR1 is SEHNR and CDR2 is FQNEAQ (reference sequence). CDR3 coding DNA: TGTGCCAGCAGCTCGGGACAGAATAGCAATCAGCCCCAGCATTTT. The encoded protein is CASSSGQNSNQPQHF.

About this clonotype itself: Compared with germline, one end of the junction differs, possibly owing to a read error. The chain employs TRBV18 and TRBJ1-1; no firm D call. CDR1 is KGHSH and CDR2 is LQKENI in the germline V gene. The CDR3 runs 13 residues. The CDR3 region is CPSSRDGNTEAFF. CDR3 coding DNA: TGTCCCAGCTCACGTGACGGGAACACTGAAGCTTTCTTT. Complete variable domain (other parts from reference TRBV18 and TRBJ1-1): NAGVMQNPRHLVRRRGQEARLRCSPMKGHSHVYWYRQLPEEGLKFMVYLQKENIIDESGMPKERFSAEFPKEGPSILRIQQVVRGDSAAYFCPSSRDGNTEAFFGQGTRLTVV.

This clonotype was counted a few times. The chain has TRBV11-2 and TRBJ2-1; TRBD2 is a possible D gene (6 bases). CDR3 length: 16 amino acids. Germline CDR1 reads SGHAT; CDR2 reads FQNNGV. Trimming pared 0 bases from V and 4 bases from J, leaving 13 bases between. CDR3 nucleotide sequence: TGTGCCAGCAGCTTAGATGGACGGGAGTGGTACAATGAGCAGTTCTTC. This codes for CASSLDGREWYNEQFF.

This chain uses TRBV6-6 with TRBJ2-1; no definite D call. Looked up from germline, CDR1 is MNHNY and CDR2 is SVGAGI (reference sequence). The CDR3 sequence is 13 residues long. V lost 4 bases to trimming and J lost 4 bases, with 8 bases between them. As DNA, the CDR3 is TGTGCCAGCAGTTCCGAAGAGTACAATGAGCAGTTCTTC. It codes for CASSSEEYNEQFF.

This clonotype was counted only a few times. The chain uses TRBV7-8 and TRBJ1-1; D is perhaps TRBD1 (6 bases). The CDR3 consists of 15 residues. Germline V CDR1 and CDR2: SGHVS, FQNEAQ. V was shortened by 2 bases and J by 6 bases, with 16 bases between the two germline ends. The CDR3 protein is CASSLSFTGFAEAFF. CDR3 sequence (DNA): TGTGCCAGCAGCTTAAGCTTCACAGGGTTTGCTGAAGCTTTCTTT.

This clonotype was seen a handful of times. This CDR3 reads CSARDKDRPRRGDTEAFF. For the CDR3, the DNA is TGCAGTGCTAGAGATAAAGACAGGCCGCGGAGGGGGGACACTGAAGCTTTCTTT. The chain links TRBV20-1 to TRBJ1-1, with D perhaps matching TRBD1 (6 bases). Germline V lookup: CDR1 DFQATT, CDR2 SNEGSKA (reference sequence). The CDR3 totals 18 residues. V dropped 0 bases and J dropped 3 bases, with 23 bases sitting between them.

V and J are TRBV7-2 and TRBJ2-3; TRBD1 is a possible D gene (6 bases). The germline V gene has CDR1 SGHTA and CDR2 FQGNSA. With 5 bases removed from V and 1 base from J, the gap between germline ends came to 13 bases. CDR3 length: 15 residues. In DNA form, the CDR3 reads TGTGCCAGCAGCCCGTACAGGGTACGCACAGATACGCAGTATTTT. Amino acids: CASSPYRVRTDTQYF.

The rearrangement links TRBV5-1 to TRBJ2-5, with TRBD1 matching over 9 bases. V lost 4 bases and J lost 2; bases outside the gene matches: 6. The germline gives CDR1 SGHRS, CDR2 YFSETQ. The CDR3 runs 15 residues. The CDR3, as DNA: TGCGCCAGCAGCACCGGGACAGGGCTTCAAGAGACCCAGTACTTC. Amino acid sequence: CASSTGTGLQETQYF. The full variable domain, with the rest looked up from reference TRBV5-1 and TRBJ2-5, is KAGVTQTPRYLIKTRGQQVTLSCSPISGHRSVSWYQQTPGQGLQFLFEYFSETQRNKGNFPGRFSGRQFSNSRSEMNVSTLELGDSALYLCASSTGTGLQETQYFGPGTRLLVL.

This clonotype has just a few counts. CDR3 bases: TGTGCCAGCAGCTACGGGACCAGGGGAACCTACAATGAGCAGTTCTTC. Amino acids: CASSYGTRGTYNEQFF. This chain joins TRBV6-5 and TRBJ2-1; TRBD1 might be the D (6 bases). Trimming stripped 6 bases from V and 2 bases from J, with 17 bases between. From germline, CDR1 is MNHEY and CDR2 SVGAGI. The CDR3 is 16 amino acids.

This clonotype came up a few times. The chain links TRBV12-3 or TRBV12-4 to TRBJ1-2; maybe TRBD1 (5 bases). The CDR3 contains 14 residues. V shed 7 bases and J shed 8 bases, with 20 bases lying between them. CDR3 sequence reads: CASTGGTWTGGYTF. CDR3 sequence (DNA): TGTGCCAGCACCGGCGGGACCTGGACTGGGGGCTACACCTTC.

In this sample, this clonotype turned up a few times. This rearrangement joins TRBV5-1 to TRBJ2-1, with TRBD2 identical over 7 bases. This CDR3 spans 17 amino acids. Germline CDR1 SGHRS, CDR2 YFSETQ. The V segment lost 3 bases and the J segment 5 bases; nucleotides outside the gene matches: 14. Here the CDR3 reads CASSWKSGTIRHNEQFF. The CDR3 DNA reads TGCGCCAGCAGCTGGAAATCCGGGACTATAAGACACAATGAGCAGTTCTTC.

A few counts support this clonotype. This sequence joins TRBV20-1 and TRBJ2-3; D is unclear. The CDR3 extends over 16 amino acids. The V and J ends lost 1 base and 0 bases respectively, with 14 bases between them. In germline, CDR1 is DFQATT, CDR2 SNEGSKA (reference sequence). CDR3: CSARAPDAISTDTQYF. Written as DNA, the CDR3 is TGCAGTGCTAGAGCCCCGGACGCTATTAGCACAGATACGCAGTATTTT.

Only a few counts were recorded for this clonotype. The chain recombines TRBV10-3 with TRBJ2-7, with D tentatively TRBD1 (8 bases). This CDR3 is 14 amino acids long. V was shortened by 10 bases and J by 3 bases, with 19 bases between the two germline ends. CDR1 and CDR2 (germline): ENHRY, SYGVKD. This chain's CDR3 is CASAGGGSVYEQYF. In nucleotides, the CDR3 is TGTGCCAGCGCAGGGGGCGGGAGTGTCTACGAGCAGTACTTC.

The V and J genes are TRBV9 and TRBJ2-1, with D possibly matching TRBD2 (6 bases). The germline V gene encodes CDR1 SGDLS and CDR2 YYNGEE. With 3 bases removed from V and 6 bases from J, the gap between germline ends came to 19 bases. There are 16 residues in the CDR3. As DNA, the CDR3 is TGTGCCAGCAGCGAGGAGGGACCCTATGGTGGCAATGAGCAGTTCTTC. This codes for CASSEEGPYGGNEQFF.

This clonotype has only a few counts. J is TRBJ1-2 and V is TRBV5-5; 11 bases are a match to TRBD1. The CDR3 is made up of 16 amino acids. From germline, CDR1 is SGHKS and CDR2 YYEKEE (reference sequence). Germline trimming cut 4 bases from V and 4 bases from J; bases unmatched to any gene: 9. CDR3 sequence (DNA): TGTGCCAGCAGCCCGGAAGGACAGGGGGCTGTCTATGGCTACACCTTC. Protein: CASSPEGQGAVYGYTF.

The rearrangement joins TRBV7-2 to TRBJ2-3, with D unclear. CDR3 length: 14 residues. V was shortened by 4 bases and J by 2 bases, with 10 bases between the two germline ends. Germline V CDR1 and CDR2: SGHTA, FQGNSA. The DNA of the CDR3 is TGTGCCAGCAGCTCCTACCCGAACACAGATACGCAGTATTTT. Encoded protein: CASSSYPNTDTQYF.

V and J are TRBV2 and TRBJ2-3; TRBD2 matches 8 bases. The length of the CDR3 is 15 residues. The J segment lost 3 bases and the V segment lost 0 bases, leaving 2 bases of the junction unmatched. Looked up from germline, CDR1 is SNHLY and CDR2 is FYNNEI. CDR3 loop: CASSEARGGTDTQYF. In DNA, the CDR3 is TGTGCCAGCAGTGAAGCGCGCGGGGGGACAGATACGCAGTATTTT.

This clonotype was seen a handful of times. The chain has TRBV7-2 and TRBJ2-7, with TRBD2 as a possible D gene (5 bases). The CDR3 extends over 13 amino acids. Per germline, CDR1 SGHTA and CDR2 FQGNSA. Trimming took off 3 bases at V and 2 bases at J, with 8 bases between the two ends. As DNA, the CDR3 is TGTGCCAGCAGCTTTGCACTAGCCTACGAGCAGTACTTC. The encoded protein is CASSFALAYEQYF. Full variable domain (remainder filled in from reference TRBV7-2 and TRBJ2-7): GAGVSQSPSNKVTEKGKDVELRCDPISGHTALYWYRQSLGQGLEFLIYFQGNSAPDKSGLPSDRFSAERTGGSVSTLTIQRTQQEDSAVYLCASSFALAYEQYFGPGTRLTVT.

The CDR3 coding sequence is TGCGCCAGCAGCTTGGCCGGGACTAGCGGGGGGCCACGAGAGACCCAGTACTTC. It codes for CASSLAGTSGGPRETQYF. This chain connects TRBV5-1 to TRBJ2-5; TRBD2 matches 15 bases. Germline trimming cut 0 bases from V and 4 bases from J; bases unmatched to any gene: 7. The CDR3 runs 18 residues. Germline V gene data show CDR1 as SGHRS and CDR2 as YFSETQ.

This clonotype was counted many times. The V gene is TRBV5-5, the J gene TRBJ2-2; D gene uncertain. The V and J ends lost 1 base and 6 bases respectively, with 4 bases between them. CDR3 length: 12 amino acids. In germline, CDR1 is SGHKS, CDR2 YYEKEE (reference sequence). The CDR3 protein is CASSLYAGELFF. The CDR3 nucleotides are TGTGCCAGCAGCTTGTATGCCGGGGAGCTGTTTTTT.

The rearrangement uses TRBV4-2 and TRBJ1-2; 9 bases are shared with TRBD1. J gave up 3 bases and V 4 bases, and 6 bases lay outside the gene matches. Per the germline V gene, CDR1 is LGHNA and CDR2 is YNFKEQ. The CDR3 is 15 residues long. The CDR3 bases are TGTGCCAGCAGCCCTCGACAGGGGGAGGACTATGGCTACACCTTC. Translated: CASSPRQGEDYGYTF.

The chain carries TRBV10-3 and TRBJ2-3; 7 nucleotides agree with TRBD1. With V trimmed by 6 bases and J by 5 bases, 8 bases remained unmatched. Germline V gene sequence: CDR1 ENHRY, CDR2 SYGVKD. The CDR3 consists of 14 residues. This chain's CDR3 is CAISDNTGVDTQYF. CDR3 in DNA: TGTGCCATCAGCGATAATACAGGGGTAGATACGCAGTATTTT.